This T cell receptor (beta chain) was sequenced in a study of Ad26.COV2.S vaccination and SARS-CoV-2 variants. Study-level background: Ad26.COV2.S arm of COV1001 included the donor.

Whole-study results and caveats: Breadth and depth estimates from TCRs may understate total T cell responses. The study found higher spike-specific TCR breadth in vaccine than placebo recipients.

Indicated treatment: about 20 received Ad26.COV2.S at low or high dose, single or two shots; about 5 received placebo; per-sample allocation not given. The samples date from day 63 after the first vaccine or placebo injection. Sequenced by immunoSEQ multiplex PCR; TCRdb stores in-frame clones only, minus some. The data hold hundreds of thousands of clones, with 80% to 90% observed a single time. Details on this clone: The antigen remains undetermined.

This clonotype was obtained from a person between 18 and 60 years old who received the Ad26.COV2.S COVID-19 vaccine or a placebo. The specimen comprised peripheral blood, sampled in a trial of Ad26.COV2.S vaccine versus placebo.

CDR3 region: CASSPRRGLAYEQYF. The CDR3 bases are TGTGCCAGCAGCCCCCGCCGAGGGTTGGCCTACGAGCAGTACTTC. The chain links TRBV27 to TRBJ2-7; tentatively, D is TRBD2 (5 bases). CDR1 is MNHEY and CDR2 is SMNVEV in the germline V gene (reference sequence). V shed 6 bases and J shed 2 bases, with 17 bases lying between them. The CDR3 consists of 15 residues.